The 4 T cell receptor beta chains presented below share a single source sample, sequenced in a study of blood T cell repertoires in COVID-19. Profiled with immunoSEQ multiplex PCR; TCRdb holds only in-frame clones, not every one. The repertoire holds 200,000 or so clones, with about 80% as singletons. The sample taken for sequencing was peripheral blood. These receptor sequences come from a human donor with acute or convalescent COVID-19. The donor label of this sample is uncertain.

This chain uses TRBV12-5 with TRBJ2-1; 16 nucleotides agree with TRBD2. The length of the CDR3 is 16 residues. Looked up from germline, CDR1 is LGHNT and CDR2 is FRNRAP. The J segment lost 10 bases and the V segment lost 6 bases, leaving 9 bases of the junction unmatched. This CDR3 is CASGYGTSGRGGEQFF. In DNA, the CDR3 is TGTGCTAGTGGCTACGGGACTAGCGGGAGGGGCGGGGAGCAGTTCTTC.

The chain is built from TRBV27 and TRBJ2-1; TRBD2 might be the D (5 bases). V lost 5 bases and J 9 bases, leaving 8 bases between the germline ends. Germline V gene sequence: CDR1 MNHEY, CDR2 SMNVEV (reference sequence). The CDR3 covers 11 residues. The CDR3 DNA reads TGTGCCAGCAGTACTAGGTTTGAGCAGTTCTTC. It is translated as CASSTRFEQFF.

This clone was seen repeatedly, ten times or more. The chain has TRBV7-2 and TRBJ2-7; D is perhaps TRBD2 (5 bases). Per the germline V gene, CDR1 is SGHTA and CDR2 is FQGNSA. V dropped 2 bases and J dropped 0 bases, with 11 bases sitting between them. The CDR3 is 15 amino acids. CDR3 protein: CASSLSEGSSYEQYF. As DNA, the CDR3 is TGTGCCAGCAGCTTAAGCGAGGGCAGCTCCTACGAGCAGTACTTC.

The V call is TRBV9, the J call TRBJ2-2, with 9 nucleotides matching TRBD2. The CDR3 extends over 15 amino acids. V gave up 5 bases and J gave up 6 bases; unmatched junction bases: 8. CDR1 SGDLS and CDR2 YYNGEE come from the germline V gene. The CDR3 DNA reads as TGTGCCAGCAGGTCCCGCGGGAGGGCCCCCGGGGAGCTGTTTTTT. Its translation is CASRSRGRAPGELFF. The full variable domain, in which reference TRBV9 and TRBJ2-2 provide the parts outside the CDR3, is DSGVTQTPKHLITATGQRVTLRCSPRSGDLSVYWYQQSLDQGLQFLIQYYNGEERAKGNILERFSAQQFPDLHSELNLSSLELGDSALYFCASRSRGRAPGELFFGEGSRLTVL.